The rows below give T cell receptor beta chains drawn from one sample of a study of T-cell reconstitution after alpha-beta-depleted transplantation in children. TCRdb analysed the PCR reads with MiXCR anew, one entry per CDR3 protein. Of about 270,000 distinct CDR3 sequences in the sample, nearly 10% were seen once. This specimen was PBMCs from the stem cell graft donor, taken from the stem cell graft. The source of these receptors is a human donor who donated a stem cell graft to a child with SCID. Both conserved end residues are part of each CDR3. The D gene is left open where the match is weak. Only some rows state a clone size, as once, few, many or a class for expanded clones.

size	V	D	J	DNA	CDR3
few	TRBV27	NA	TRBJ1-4	TGTGCCAGTAAGTTTGCAGGGGCCAGCAGCGAAAAACTGTTTTTT	CASKFAGASSEKLFF
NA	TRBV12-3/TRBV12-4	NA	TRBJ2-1	TGTGCCAGCAGCCCTGGGCTAACTGGGATTGGGCAGTTCTTC	CASSPGLTGIGQFF
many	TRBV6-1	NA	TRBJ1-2	TGTGCCAGCAGTGAAAGACCTTGGGGGGTTAACTATGGCTACACCTTC	CASSERPWGVNYGYTF
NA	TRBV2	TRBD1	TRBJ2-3	TGTGCCAGCAGTGCGGGGACAGGGAGGACAGATACGCAGTATTTT	CASSAGTGRTDTQYF
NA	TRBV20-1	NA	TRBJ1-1	TGCAGTGCTAGAGATCCGGATGTCCCGAACACTGAAGCTTTCTTT	CSARDPDVPNTEAFF
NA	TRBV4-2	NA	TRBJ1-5	TGTGCCAGCAGCCAAGAAGGGAGGGGCAATCAGCCCCAGCATTTT	CASSQEGRGNQPQHF
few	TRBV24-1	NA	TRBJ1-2	TGTGCCACCAGTGATAGGGCAGGGTATGGCTACACCTTC	CATSDRAGYGYTF
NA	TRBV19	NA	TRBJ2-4	TGTGCCAGTAGGTCAGGTCCTAAAAACATTCAGTACTTC	CASRSGPKNIQYF
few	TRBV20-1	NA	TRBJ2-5	TGCAGTGCTAGTGAGGGGGAGACCCAGTACTTC	CSASEGETQYF
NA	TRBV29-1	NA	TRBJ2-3	TGCAGCGTCTCACAGGGTACCAGCACAGATACGCAGTATTTT	CSVSQGTSTDTQYF
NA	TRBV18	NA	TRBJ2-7	TGTGCCAGCTCACCACCGCTCAGAGCAACCTACGAGCAGTACTTC	CASSPPLRATYEQYF
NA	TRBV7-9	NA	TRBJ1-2	TGTGCCAGCAGCTTAGTTAGGCAGAGTAACTATGGCTACACCTTC	CASSLVRQSNYGYTF
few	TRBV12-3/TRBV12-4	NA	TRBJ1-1	TGTGCCAGCAGTTTCTTGGTGGCTGAAGCTTTCTTT	CASSFLVAEAFF
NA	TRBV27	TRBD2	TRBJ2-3	TGTGCCAGCACATCCACACGCCTGGGACTAGCGGGGGGCCTCACAGATACGCAGTATTTT	CASTSTRLGLAGGLTDTQYF
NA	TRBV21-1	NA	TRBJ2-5	TGTGCCAGCAGCAAAACCCCCAGGGCGGGTGGCCAAGAGACCCAGTACTTC	CASSKTPRAGGQETQYF
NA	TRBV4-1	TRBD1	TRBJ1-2	TGCGCCAGCAGCCAGCTTACAGGGGCGGGGGGCTACACCTTC	CASSQLTGAGGYTF
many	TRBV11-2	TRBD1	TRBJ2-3	TGTGCCAGCAGCTCTCAGGGGGCCAGCACAGATACGCAGTATTTT	CASSSQGASTDTQYF
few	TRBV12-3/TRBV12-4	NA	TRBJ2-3	TGTGCCACACGAGGCGATAGCACAGATACGCAGTATTTT	CATRGDSTDTQYF
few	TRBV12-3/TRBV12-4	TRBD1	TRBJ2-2	TGTGCCAGCAGTCTCCCGGACAGGGGGTATAGCGGGGAGCTGTTTTTT	CASSLPDRGYSGELFF
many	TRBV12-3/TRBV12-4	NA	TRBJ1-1	TGTGCCAGCAATATGATTCGGAACACTGAAGCTTTCTTT	CASNMIRNTEAFF
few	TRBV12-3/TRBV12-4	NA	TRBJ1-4	TGTGCCAGCAGTTTATCGGGATGGCGTGAAAAACTGTTTTTT	CASSLSGWREKLFF
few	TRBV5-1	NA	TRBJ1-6	TGCGCCAGCAGCTTGGATCGGGTTTCACCCCTCCACTTT	CASSLDRVSPLHF
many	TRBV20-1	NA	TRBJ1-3	TGCAGTGCTAGAGGTGGGACGGGTATTTCCGGAAACACCATATATTTT	CSARGGTGISGNTIYF
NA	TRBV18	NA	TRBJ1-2	TGTGCCAGCTCACCACCGGGGATCGAACTAACTCACTATGGCTACACCTTC	CASSPPGIELTHYGYTF
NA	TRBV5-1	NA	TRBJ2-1	TGCGCCAGCAGCCCCTCTGGGGACAAGAAGTATGAGCAGTTCTTC	CASSPSGDKKYEQFF
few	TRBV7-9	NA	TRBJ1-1	TGTGCCAGCAGCCCCAACGGTCTGAACACTGAAGCTTTCTTT	CASSPNGLNTEAFF
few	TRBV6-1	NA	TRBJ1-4	TGTGCCAGCAGTCCCGGACCCTACTATGAAAAACTGTTTTTT	CASSPGPYYEKLFF
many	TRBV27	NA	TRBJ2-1	TGTGCCAGCAGTTTTAGCGATTCGGGGAATGAGCAGTTCTTC	CASSFSDSGNEQFF
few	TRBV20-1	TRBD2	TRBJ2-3	TGCAGTGCTCCGGGACTAGCGGGGGGGAGGCCAGATACGCAGTATTTT	CSAPGLAGGRPDTQYF
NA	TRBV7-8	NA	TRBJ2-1	TGTGCCAGCACCCCCCTGGTATATGAGCAGTTCTTC	CASTPLVYEQFF
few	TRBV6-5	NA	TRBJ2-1	TGTGCCAGCAGTTACTCGACAGTGCCATACAATGAGCAGTTCTTC	CASSYSTVPYNEQFF
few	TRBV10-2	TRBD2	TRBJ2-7	TGCGCCAGCAGAATCACTAGCGGGGGGCCCTCCTACGAGCAGTACTTC	CASRITSGGPSYEQYF
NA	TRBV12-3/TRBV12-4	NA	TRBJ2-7	TGTGCCAGCAGTTTGTCTCTGCGAACTAAGACAGGAATCAACGAGCAGTACTTC	CASSLSLRTKTGINEQYF
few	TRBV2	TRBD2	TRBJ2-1	TGTGCCAGCAGTCGGAGTCTAGCGGGGCTCAATGAGCAGTTCTTC	CASSRSLAGLNEQFF
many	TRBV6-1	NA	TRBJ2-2	TGTGCCAGCACCTTTACCCTTGCGGCTAACACCGGGGAGCTGTTTTTT	CASTFTLAANTGELFF
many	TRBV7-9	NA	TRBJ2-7	TGTGCCAGCAGCTTAGGTCCAGGGATCTACGAGCAGTACTTC	CASSLGPGIYEQYF
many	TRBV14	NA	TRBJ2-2	TGTGCCAGCAGCCAAGCAAGGGCCGGGGAGCTGTTTTTT	CASSQARAGELFF
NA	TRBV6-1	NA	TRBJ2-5	TGTGCCAGCAGTGCCGGACAGATCCAAGAGACCCAGTACTTC	CASSAGQIQETQYF
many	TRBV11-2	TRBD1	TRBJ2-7	TGTGCCAGCAGCTTAGTAGGGGGCGGCGAGCAGTACTTC	CASSLVGGGEQYF